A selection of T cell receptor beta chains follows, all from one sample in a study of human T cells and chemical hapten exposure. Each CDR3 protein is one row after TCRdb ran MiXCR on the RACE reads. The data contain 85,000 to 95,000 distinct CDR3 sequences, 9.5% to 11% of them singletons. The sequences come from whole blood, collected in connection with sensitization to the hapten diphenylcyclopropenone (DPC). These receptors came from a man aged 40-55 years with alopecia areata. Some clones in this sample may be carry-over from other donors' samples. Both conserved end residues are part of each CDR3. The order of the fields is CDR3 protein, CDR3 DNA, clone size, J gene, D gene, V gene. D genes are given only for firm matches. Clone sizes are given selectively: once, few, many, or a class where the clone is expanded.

CDR3: CASSLALGRAEAFF
DNA: TGTGCCAGCAGCTTGGCGTTAGGGCGGGCCGAAGCTTTCTTT
size: -
J: TRBJ1-1
D: -
V: TRBV11-2

CDR3: CASSFSGSYNEQFF
DNA: TGTGCCAGCAGCTTCTCGGGATCCTACAATGAGCAGTTCTTC
size: -
J: TRBJ2-1
D: -
V: TRBV7-9

CDR3: CASSGASESRDTQYF
DNA: TGTGCCAGCAGTGGTGCTAGCGAGAGCAGAGATACGCAGTATTTT
size: -
J: TRBJ2-3
D: -
V: TRBV2

CDR3: CAISEPAGEMNEQFF
DNA: TGTGCCATCAGTGAGCCAGCGGGAGAGATGAATGAGCAGTTCTTC
size: many
J: TRBJ2-1
D: TRBD2
V: TRBV10-3

CDR3: CASSLAIGGGTDTQYF
DNA: TGTGCTAGCAGCTTAGCCATTGGCGGGGGCACAGATACGCAGTATTTT
size: many
J: TRBJ2-3
D: -
V: TRBV7-7

CDR3: CASNLLSGELFF
DNA: TGTGCCAGCAACCTGCTTTCCGGGGAGCTGTTTTTT
size: -
J: TRBJ2-2
D: -
V: TRBV7-2

CDR3: CASSRTPPPDTQYF
DNA: TGTGCCAGCTCACGGACCCCTCCCCCAGATACGCAGTATTTT
size: -
J: TRBJ2-3
D: -
V: TRBV18

CDR3: CSVEQGPGNTIYF
DNA: TGCAGCGTTGAACAGGGGCCTGGAAACACCATATATTTT
size: few
J: TRBJ1-3
D: -
V: TRBV29-1

CDR3: CSAFYPTSGRAGQFF
DNA: TGCAGTGCCTTCTACCCTACTAGCGGGAGGGCCGGGCAGTTCTTC
size: few
J: TRBJ2-1
D: TRBD2
V: TRBV20-1

CDR3: CASSQQGAVVIQYF
DNA: TGTGCCAGCAGCCAACAGGGCGCTGTGGTCATTCAGTACTTC
size: few
J: TRBJ2-4
D: -
V: TRBV12-3/TRBV12-4

CDR3: CASSPELGTAFGYTF
DNA: TGTGCCAGCAGCCCCGAACTAGGGACCGCATTTGGCTACACCTTC
size: few
J: TRBJ1-2
D: -
V: TRBV7-2

CDR3: CASSRTGGDTGELFF
DNA: TGCGCCAGCAGCCGGACAGGGGGCGACACCGGGGAGCTGTTTTTT
size: -
J: TRBJ2-2
D: TRBD1
V: TRBV5-1

CDR3: CASSLVRGGESPLHF
DNA: TGTGCCAGCAGCTTAGTCCGGGGAGGGGAATCACCCCTCCACTTT
size: few
J: TRBJ1-6
D: -
V: TRBV7-2

CDR3: CASSLASGTRDTQYF
DNA: TGTGCCAGCAGCTTAGCATCCGGGACCCGGGATACGCAGTATTTT
size: few
J: TRBJ2-3
D: -
V: TRBV7-9

CDR3: CASNTQGASTDTQYF
DNA: TGTGCCAGCAACACTCAGGGGGCTAGCACAGATACGCAGTATTTT
size: few
J: TRBJ2-3
D: TRBD1
V: TRBV7-9

CDR3: CASSFGGSQDTQYF
DNA: TGTGCCAGCAGCTTCGGCGGGAGCCAAGATACGCAGTATTTT
size: -
J: TRBJ2-3
D: TRBD2
V: TRBV7-3

CDR3: CASSSGTDHGYTF
DNA: TGTGCCTCCTCATCCGGGACAGACCATGGCTACACCTTC
size: few
J: TRBJ1-2
D: TRBD1
V: TRBV24-1

CDR3: CSGPSFPILCRTPTDVLAKNIQYF
DNA: TGCAGCGGGCCCTCCTTCCCAATCTTATGTAGGACGCCTACCGATGTGTTAGCCAAAAACATTCAGTACTTC
size: -
J: TRBJ2-4
D: -
V: TRBV29-1

CDR3: CASRVQGSSYNEQFF
DNA: TGTGCCAGCAGGGTACAGGGTAGCTCCTACAATGAGCAGTTCTTC
size: few
J: TRBJ2-1
D: -
V: TRBV2

CDR3: CAISEGQTTIYF
DNA: TGTGCCATCAGTGAGGGACAGACGACCATATATTTT
size: many
J: TRBJ1-3
D: -
V: TRBV10-3

CDR3: CASSVDPRNQAKNIQYF
DNA: TGTGCCAGCTCAGTGGACCCAAGGAACCAAGCCAAAAACATTCAGTACTTC
size: -
J: TRBJ2-4
D: -
V: TRBV18

CDR3: CASSFRGSGEDTQYF
DNA: TGTGCCAGCAGCTTTCGCGGGAGTGGTGAAGATACGCAGTATTTT
size: -
J: TRBJ2-3
D: TRBD2
V: TRBV7-2

CDR3: CSAFRLAGVSDTQYF
DNA: TGCAGCGCCTTCCGGCTAGCGGGAGTCTCAGATACGCAGTATTTT
size: -
J: TRBJ2-3
D: TRBD2
V: TRBV29-1

CDR3: CASKGPGGADTQYF
DNA: TGTGCCAGTAAGGGACCTGGCGGGGCAGATACGCAGTATTTT
size: many
J: TRBJ2-3
D: -
V: TRBV6-5

CDR3: CAIGLTSGRRADTQYF
DNA: TGTGCCATCGGTCTAACTAGCGGGAGGCGTGCAGATACGCAGTATTTT
size: many
J: TRBJ2-3
D: TRBD2
V: TRBV10-3

CDR3: CSAPRQGAPDTQYF
DNA: TGCAGTGCACCCCGACAGGGGGCCCCAGATACGCAGTATTTT
size: -
J: TRBJ2-3
D: TRBD1
V: TRBV20-1

CDR3: CAISGTSGSPYF
DNA: TGTGCCATCAGTGGGACTAGCGGGAGTCCGTATTTT
size: -
J: TRBJ2-3
D: TRBD2
V: TRBV10-3

CDR3: CASSLIGTGNYGYTF
DNA: TGTGCCAGCAGTTTAATCGGGACAGGGAACTATGGCTACACCTTC
size: few
J: TRBJ1-2
D: TRBD1
V: TRBV12-3/TRBV12-4

CDR3: CASSQPGPRSGNTIYF
DNA: TGTGCCAGCAGCCAACCAGGACCCCGGTCTGGAAACACCATATATTTT
size: -
J: TRBJ1-3
D: -
V: TRBV3-1

CDR3: CASSATGGSSTDTQYF
DNA: TGTGCCAGTAGCGCGACAGGAGGGTCTAGCACAGATACGCAGTATTTT
size: few
J: TRBJ2-3
D: -
V: TRBV19

CDR3: CASSLEISAYNEQFF
DNA: TGCGCCAGCAGCTTGGAAATTAGCGCCTACAATGAGCAGTTCTTC
size: -
J: TRBJ2-1
D: -
V: TRBV5-1

CDR3: CSASGPLLSGRPSSTDTQYF
DNA: TGCAGTGCTAGTGGTCCTCTACTGAGCGGGAGGCCCTCTAGCACAGATACGCAGTATTTT
size: -
J: TRBJ2-3
D: TRBD2
V: TRBV20-1

CDR3: CASSSFTTNTGELFF
DNA: TGTGCCAGCAGTTCATTTACTACGAACACCGGGGAGCTGTTTTTT
size: few
J: TRBJ2-2
D: -
V: TRBV12-3/TRBV12-4

CDR3: CASSLGTSGYSDTQYF
DNA: TGTGCCAGCAGCCTAGGGACTAGCGGCTATTCAGATACGCAGTATTTT
size: -
J: TRBJ2-3
D: TRBD2
V: TRBV7-9

CDR3: CASSQSGNEQFF
DNA: TGTGCCAGCAGCCAGTCGGGCAATGAGCAGTTCTTC
size: many
J: TRBJ2-1
D: -
V: TRBV3-1

CDR3: CASSLEGYGYTF
DNA: TGTGCCAGCAGTTTAGAGGGTTATGGCTACACCTTC
size: many
J: TRBJ1-2
D: -
V: TRBV27

CDR3: CASSLGTGQAVYNEQFF
DNA: TGTGCCAGCAGTTTAGGGACGGGACAGGCGGTCTACAATGAGCAGTTCTTC
size: few
J: TRBJ2-1
D: TRBD1
V: TRBV28

CDR3: CASSLEGRTEAFF
DNA: TGTGCCAGCAGCTTAGAGGGAAGGACTGAAGCTTTCTTT
size: -
J: TRBJ1-1
D: -
V: TRBV7-3

CDR3: CASSPPSASSYNEQFF
DNA: TGTGCCAGCTCACCACCGTCAGCATCCTCCTACAATGAGCAGTTCTTC
size: -
J: TRBJ2-1
D: -
V: TRBV18

CDR3: CASSQARDFTDTQYF
DNA: TGTGCCAGCAGCCAGGCCCGGGACTTCACAGATACGCAGTATTTT
size: -
J: TRBJ2-3
D: -
V: TRBV14

CDR3: CASMDDMMGQTKSSNQPQHF
DNA: TGTGCCAGCATGGACGATATGATGGGACAGACTAAAAGTAGCAATCAGCCCCAGCATTTT
size: many
J: TRBJ1-5
D: TRBD1
V: TRBV6-4

CDR3: CSARDIRQETQYF
DNA: TGCAGTGCTAGGGATATCCGCCAAGAGACCCAGTACTTC
size: -
J: TRBJ2-5
D: -
V: TRBV20-1

CDR3: CASSERSGTPYEQYF
DNA: TGTGCCAGCAGCGAGAGGAGCGGGACCCCCTACGAGCAGTACTTC
size: -
J: TRBJ2-7
D: TRBD2
V: TRBV9

CDR3: CASSYDSASADTQYF
DNA: TGTGCCAGCAGTTACGACTCGGCGTCCGCAGATACGCAGTATTTT
size: few
J: TRBJ2-3
D: -
V: TRBV6-2/TRBV6-3

CDR3: CASSQDPAGTLYEQYF
DNA: TGCGCCAGCAGCCAAGATCCAGCGGGGACATTATACGAGCAGTACTTC
size: many
J: TRBJ2-7
D: -
V: TRBV4-1

CDR3: CASSLDKRANSPLHF
DNA: TGTGCCAGCAGCTTAGATAAGCGCGCAAATTCACCCCTCCACTTT
size: few
J: TRBJ1-6
D: -
V: TRBV7-2

CDR3: CASSRLRGRGNEQFF
DNA: TGTGCCAGCAGCCGGCTCCGGGGGCGCGGCAATGAGCAGTTCTTC
size: -
J: TRBJ2-1
D: -
V: TRBV11-2

CDR3: CASRPRGSSYNEQFF
DNA: TGTGCCAGCAGACCCAGGGGGAGCTCCTACAATGAGCAGTTCTTC
size: few
J: TRBJ2-1
D: TRBD1
V: TRBV14

CDR3: CASSAQGAGNQPQHF
DNA: TGTGCCAGCAGCGCACAGGGGGCGGGCAATCAGCCCCAGCATTTT
size: few
J: TRBJ1-5
D: TRBD1
V: TRBV9

CDR3: CASSYNQETQYF
DNA: TGTGCCAGCAGCTACAACCAAGAGACCCAGTACTTC
size: few
J: TRBJ2-5
D: -
V: TRBV14

CDR3: CASTGQGEYNSPLHF
DNA: TGTGCCAGCACCGGACAGGGGGAGTATAATTCACCCCTCCACTTT
size: few
J: TRBJ1-6
D: TRBD1
V: TRBV27

CDR3: CASSVAGTYNTGELFF
DNA: TGTGCCAGCAGCGTCGCCGGGACATACAACACCGGGGAGCTGTTTTTT
size: -
J: TRBJ2-2
D: -
V: TRBV3-1

CDR3: CASSYSIAGANYGYTF
DNA: TGTGCCAGCAGTTACTCGATAGCAGGGGCTAACTATGGCTACACCTTC
size: many
J: TRBJ1-2
D: -
V: TRBV6-5

CDR3: CSVDRGRETQYF
DNA: TGCAGCGTGGACAGGGGGCGGGAGACCCAGTACTTC
size: few
J: TRBJ2-5
D: TRBD1
V: TRBV29-1

CDR3: CASSFSEGSTEAFF
DNA: TGTGCCAGCAGTTTTTCGGAAGGCAGCACTGAAGCTTTCTTT
size: many
J: TRBJ1-1
D: -
V: TRBV2

CDR3: CSVVRPNTEAFF
DNA: TGCAGCGTTGTTCGGCCCAACACTGAAGCTTTCTTT
size: -
J: TRBJ1-1
D: -
V: TRBV29-1

CDR3: CASSSRSREQETQYF
DNA: TGTGCCAGCAGTAGCAGATCGAGGGAGCAAGAGACCCAGTACTTC
size: -
J: TRBJ2-5
D: -
V: TRBV27